This entry describes one TCR beta chain. At one end, the junction sequence differs from germline, possibly due to a read error. Germline loops: CDR1 LNHDA, CDR2 SQIVND (reference sequence). The CDR3 length is 14 residues. This specimen comes from a study of T cell changes during pregnancy in multiple sclerosis. Sequencing used immunoSEQ multiplex PCR; TCRdb keeps in-frame clones, though not all of them. This sample has about 68,000 clones; approximately 90% occur once, and the top ten carry about 1.5%. This chain uses TRBV19 with TRBJ1-1; D unclear. The sequence derives from a female donor with multiple sclerosis, enrolled in a pregnancy study. This specimen was peripheral blood, taken in the third trimester of pregnancy. In nucleotides, the CDR3 is TGTGCCAGTATTATATCACGGGAAAACACTGAAGCTTTCTTT. It is translated as CASIISRENTEAFF.